Presented here are 16 T cell receptor beta chains from one specimen sequenced in a study of shared clonotypes between healthy human individuals. Libraries were prepared by immunoSEQ multiplex PCR; TCRdb keeps only in-frame clonotypes and omits some of them. Of some 980,000 clones listed, around three quarters are singletons. Sequenced sample: memory CD4+ T cells sorted from blood. Subset indicated: CD45RA-negative fraction. The receptors stem from a man younger than 35 in good health.

The gene calls are TRBV6-1 and TRBJ1-1, with no clear D. Germline CDR1 MNHNS, CDR2 SASEGT. CDR3 length: 13 residues. Trimming took off 4 bases at V and 2 bases at J, with 8 bases between the two ends. CDR3 DNA sequence: TGTGCCAGCAGTGTCGAACGTAACACTGAAGCTTTCTTT. Its protein product is CASSVERNTEAFF.

This chain uses TRBV4-2 with TRBJ1-1; 9 nucleotides agree with TRBD1. With 6 bases clipped from V and 3 bases from J, the junction kept 5 bases outside the gene matches. Germline V gene sequence: CDR1 LGHNA, CDR2 YNFKEQ. The CDR3 extends over 14 amino acids. CDR3 amino acids: CASRSDRGHTEAFF. CDR3 nucleotides: TGTGCCAGCAGATCGGACAGGGGTCACACTGAAGCTTTCTTT.

This clone appeared many times. V usage is TRBV6-1 and J usage is TRBJ2-7, with 8 bases matching TRBD2. V dropped 9 bases and J dropped 7; count of bases not matched to a gene: 11. This CDR3 has 13 amino acids. Germline V CDR1 and CDR2: MNHNS, SASEGT. The CDR3 sequence: CASLIGGAKEQYF. Here the CDR3 DNA reads TGTGCCAGTTTGATCGGGGGGGCCAAGGAGCAGTACTTC.

The V call is TRBV2, the J call TRBJ2-5; no reliable D call. This CDR3 comprises 15 residues. Germline V CDR1 and CDR2: SNHLY, FYNNEI. The ends were cut back, 0 bases at V and 7 bases at J, with 15 bases in the middle. CDR3: CASSEAPAKSGTQYF. CDR3 sequence (DNA): TGTGCCAGCAGTGAAGCGCCAGCCAAGAGTGGGACCCAGTACTTC.

The V gene is TRBV20-1, the J gene TRBJ2-3, with no clear D. The CDR3 length is 8 residues. The germline gives CDR1 DFQATT, CDR2 SNEGSKA (reference sequence). Trimming left V 7 bases short and J 6 bases short, with 2 bases between. The CDR3 reads CSVDTQYF. In nucleotides, the CDR3 is TGCAGTGTTGATACGCAGTATTTT.

The chain couples TRBV5-1 to TRBJ2-1, with a weak D call TRBD1 (5 bases). Germline values: CDR1 SGHRS, CDR2 YFSETQ. This CDR3 has 16 amino acids. V was cut by 4 bases and J by 6 bases, with 20 bases left in between. The CDR3 DNA reads TGCGCCAGCAGCGAAATACAGGCCCTGCTAGTCAATGAGCAGTTCTTC. Translation gives CASSEIQALLVNEQFF.

This clone has just a few counts. The chain recombines TRBV6-5 with TRBJ2-7, with TRBD1 matching over 9 bases. After removal of 8 bases from V and 3 bases from J, the junction contained 2 bases not matched to a gene. The germline CDR1 and CDR2 sequences are MNHEY and SVGAGI. The CDR3 extends over 12 amino acids. This chain's CDR3 is CASVDRGYEQYF. Here the CDR3 DNA reads TGTGCCAGCGTGGACAGGGGCTACGAGCAGTACTTC.

This chain connects TRBV27 to TRBJ1-1, with unresolved D. This CDR3 is 13 amino acids long. V lost 3 bases and J lost 7, with 12 bases in between. Germline CDR1 is MNHEY and CDR2 is SMNVEV (reference sequence). CDR3 protein: CASSFAFSGEAFF. As DNA, the CDR3 is TGTGCCAGCAGTTTCGCCTTTTCGGGTGAAGCTTTCTTT.

This clone appeared a few times. The chain joins TRBV4-1 to TRBJ1-3; D is perhaps TRBD1 (5 bases). With 1 base removed from V and 6 bases from J, the gap between germline ends came to 13 bases. From germline, CDR1 is MGHRA and CDR2 YSYEKL. This CDR3 is built from 15 residues. CDR3 in DNA: TGCGCCAGCAGCCAAGGAGGGGTAGACGAAAACACCATATATTTT. Translated: CASSQGGVDENTIYF.

This chain uses TRBV19 with TRBJ1-1; perhaps TRBD1 as D (5 bases). Germline lookup yields CDR1 LNHDA and CDR2 SQIVND (reference sequence). The CDR3 extends over 14 amino acids. V lost 6 bases, J lost 4 bases, and 15 bases lay in between. CDR3 residues: CASRASFGGTEAFF. CDR3 sequence (DNA): TGTGCCAGTAGGGCTTCCTTCGGGGGCACTGAAGCTTTCTTT.

This rearrangement joins TRBV10-1 to TRBJ1-1; possible D gene TRBD1, 5 bases. This CDR3 is 16 amino acids long. Germline-derived CDR1 and CDR2 are WNHNN and SYGVQD (reference sequence). Trimming pared 9 bases from V and 2 bases from J, leaving 22 bases between. The CDR3 spells CARSNRDRRLNTEAFF. The CDR3 coding sequence is TGCGCCAGAAGCAACCGGGACCGCCGGTTAAACACTGAAGCTTTCTTT.

In nucleotides, the CDR3 is TGTGCCAGCAGCCTGACCGGGACACTAGGGGAAAAACTGTTTTTT. This sequence encodes CASSLTGTLGEKLFF. The V call is TRBV6-6, the J call TRBJ1-4; perhaps TRBD1 as D (6 bases). CDR3 length: 15 amino acids. V lost 6 bases to trimming and J lost 8 bases, with 19 bases between them. CDR1 and CDR2 (germline): MNHNY, SVGAGI (reference sequence).

J is TRBJ1-1 and V is TRBV6-6; the D is unclear. This CDR3 has 13 amino acids. CDR1 is MNHNY and CDR2 is SVGAGI in the germline V gene (reference sequence). Trimming left V 4 bases short and J 1 base short, with 7 bases between. DNA of the CDR3: TGTGCCAGCAGTTGGCCGGGGAACACTGAAGCTTTCTTT. This gives the protein CASSWPGNTEAFF.

Remarks on this clone: This same CDR3 is encoded by further DNA sequences in the sample. The chain employs TRBV15 and TRBJ1-5; D not resolved. V lost 0 bases to trimming and J lost 6 bases, with 6 bases between them. Germline V lookup: CDR1 LNHNV, CDR2 YYDKDF (reference sequence). The CDR3 loop spans 13 amino acids. The CDR3 protein is CATSRDPGQPQHF. DNA for the CDR3: TGTGCCACCAGCAGAGATCCTGGTCAGCCCCAGCATTTT.

This rearrangement joins TRBV28 to TRBJ1-6, with D perhaps matching TRBD1 (5 bases). With 6 bases removed from V and 11 bases from J, the gap between germline ends came to 14 bases. The CDR3 is 13 amino acids. The germline gives CDR1 MDHEN, CDR2 SYDVKM. The chain's CDR3 is CASRKQGEAPLHF. For the CDR3, the DNA is TGTGCCAGCAGGAAACAAGGGGAGGCACCCCTCCACTTT.

The chain is built from TRBV30 and TRBJ2-6, with unresolved D. Germline lookup yields CDR1 GTSNPN and CDR2 SVGIG (reference sequence). Trimming shortened V by 5 bases and J by 0 bases, and 5 bases separated the two germline ends. The CDR3 is 13 residues long. CDR3 in DNA: TGTGCCTGGGCGTCCTCTGGGGCCAACGTCCTGACTTTC. It translates to CAWASSGANVLTF.